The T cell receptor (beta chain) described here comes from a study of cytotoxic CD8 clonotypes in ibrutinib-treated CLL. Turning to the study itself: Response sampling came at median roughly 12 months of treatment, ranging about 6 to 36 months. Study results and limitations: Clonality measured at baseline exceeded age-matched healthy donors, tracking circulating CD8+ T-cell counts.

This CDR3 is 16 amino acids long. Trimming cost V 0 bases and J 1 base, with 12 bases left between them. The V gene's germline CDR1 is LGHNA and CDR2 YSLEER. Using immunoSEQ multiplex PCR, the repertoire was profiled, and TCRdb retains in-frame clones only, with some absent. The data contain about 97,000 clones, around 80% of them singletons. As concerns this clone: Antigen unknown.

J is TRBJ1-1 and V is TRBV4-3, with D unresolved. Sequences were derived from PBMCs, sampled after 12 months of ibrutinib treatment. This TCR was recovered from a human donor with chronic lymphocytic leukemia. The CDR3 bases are TGCGCCAGCAGCCAAGACTCAGGACCCACGAACACTGAAGCTTTCTTT. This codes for CASSQDSGPTNTEAFF.